These 14 T cell receptor beta chains originate from one sample sequenced in a study of cytomegalovirus exposure and HLA in healthy donors. Assay: immunoSEQ multiplex PCR; the TCRdb copy retains only in-frame clones and omits some. The sample carries 150,000 or so clones, around 89% recorded once. Sequences were obtained from PBMCs. The receptors shown here come from a woman in her thirties in good health and CMV-seropositive.

This clone turned up a few times. The V and J genes are TRBV6-5 and TRBJ1-2, with D perhaps matching TRBD1 (6 bases). The germline gives CDR1 MNHEY, CDR2 SVGAGI. The CDR3 contains 14 residues. The ends were cut back, 0 bases at V and 7 bases at J, with 12 bases in the middle. Here the CDR3 DNA reads TGTGCCAGCAGTTACTCTGGGGGCGCGGGTGGCTACACCTTC. Protein: CASSYSGGAGGYTF.

The rearrangement uses TRBV2 and TRBJ2-6; 10 bases fit TRBD1. Per the germline V gene, CDR1 is SNHLY and CDR2 is FYNNEI. The length of the CDR3 is 14 residues. Germline trimming cut 11 bases from V and 2 bases from J; bases unmatched to any gene: 3. The CDR3 sequence is CAGTGVAGANVLTF. DNA of the CDR3: TGTGCCGGGACAGGGGTGGCTGGGGCCAACGTCCTGACTTTC.

This chain links TRBV7-9 with TRBJ2-7; 9 nucleotides match TRBD1. The ends lost 6 bases at V and 4 bases at J; junction bases unmatched: 7. Germline assignment: CDR1 SEHNR and CDR2 FQNEAQ (reference sequence). CDR3 size: 14 residues. CDR3 in amino acids: CASSRTGVRYEQYF. CDR3 DNA: TGTGCCAGCAGTAGGACAGGGGTTAGGTACGAGCAGTACTTC. Using reference TRBV7-9 and TRBJ2-7 for the parts outside the CDR3, the full variable domain is DTGVSQNPRHKITKRGQNVTFRCDPISEHNRLYWYRQTLGQGPEFLTYFQNEAQLEKSRLLSDRFSAERPKGSFSTLEIQRTEQGDSAMYLCASSRTGVRYEQYFGPGTRLTVT.

V is TRBV2 and J is TRBJ1-4; 11 nucleotides line up with TRBD1. This CDR3 spans 16 amino acids. Germline CDR1 reads SNHLY; CDR2 reads FYNNEI. V was clipped by 6 bases and J by 2 bases; unmatched bases: 5. The CDR3 DNA reads as TGTGCCAGCAGGGACAGGGGGCGCATGACTAATGAAAAACTGTTTTTT. Translating it yields CASRDRGRMTNEKLFF.

The chain uses TRBV4-1 and TRBJ1-1; a possible D gene is TRBD1 (5 bases). This CDR3 is built from 16 residues. Germline V gene data show CDR1 as MGHRA and CDR2 as YSYEKL. V was trimmed by 0 bases and J by 0 bases, leaving 11 bases between them. CDR3: CASSQDKGSMNTEAFF. For the CDR3, the DNA is TGCGCCAGCAGCCAAGACAAGGGGTCCATGAACACTGAAGCTTTCTTT.

The rearrangement links TRBV10-2 to TRBJ1-5; the D gene is possibly TRBD1 (5 bases). The germline V gene encodes CDR1 WSHSY and CDR2 SAAADI. The CDR3 totals 15 residues. V lost 0 bases and J lost 3, with 9 bases in between. The CDR3, as DNA: TGCGCCAGCAGTGAGTCGGGAGGGACCAATCAGCCCCAGCATTTT. Amino acids: CASSESGGTNQPQHF.

This clone is a singleton in its sample. The V and J genes are TRBV6-5 and TRBJ1-2; maybe TRBD1 (6 bases). V lost 6 bases and J 8 bases, leaving 19 bases between the germline ends. The CDR3 covers 14 residues. Germline CDR1 reads MNHEY; CDR2 reads SVGAGI. The chain's CDR3 is CASSSQGPLGGYTF. CDR3 in DNA: TGTGCCAGCAGCTCACAGGGCCCTCTAGGAGGCTACACCTTC.

In DNA, the CDR3 is TGTGCCAGCAGCTTAGATTGGAGAACTCCAAATGGCTACACCTTC. It yields the protein CASSLDWRTPNGYTF. The V call is TRBV7-2, the J call TRBJ1-2; D is unresolved. V was clipped by 1 base and J by 6 bases, with 15 bases between them. The CDR3 consists of 15 residues. Germline CDR1 reads SGHTA; CDR2 reads FQGNSA.

In this sample, this clone turned up a few times. The gene calls are TRBV2 and TRBJ1-2, with D perhaps TRBD1 (5 bases). CDR1 SNHLY and CDR2 FYNNEI come from the germline V gene. Trimming took off 8 bases at V and 5 bases at J, with 15 bases between the two ends. The CDR3 extends over 13 amino acids. The CDR3 here is CASGRGQGYGYTF. The DNA for the CDR3 is TGTGCCAGCGGGAGGGGTCAGGGTTATGGCTACACCTTC.

The J gene is TRBJ2-7, the V gene TRBV5-1, with TRBD2 identical over 13 bases. Per the germline V gene, CDR1 is SGHRS and CDR2 is YFSETQ. CDR3 length equals 18 residues. V was clipped by 1 base and J by 1 base; unmatched bases: 8. The CDR3 DNA is TGCGCCAGCAGCTTGAAAGGGACTAGCGGGACCTTATCCTACGAGCAGTACTTC. The encoded protein is CASSLKGTSGTLSYEQYF.

This clone has a single count. The chain employs TRBV4-1 and TRBJ1-1; D not resolved. Trimming left V 2 bases short and J 4 bases short, with 14 bases between. CDR3 size: 15 residues. Per the germline V gene, CDR1 is MGHRA and CDR2 is YSYEKL. CDR3: CASSQYVAGSTEAFF. CDR3 DNA sequence: TGCGCCAGCAGCCAATATGTTGCGGGTTCCACTGAAGCTTTCTTT.

This clone has a handful of counts. The chain couples TRBV2 to TRBJ2-7, with D possibly TRBD2 on 7 matching bases. The CDR3 consists of 13 residues. Germline CDR1 SNHLY, CDR2 FYNNEI. The V and J ends lost 6 bases and 6 bases respectively, with 15 bases between them. The CDR3 loop reads CASRSAGEGEQYF. The CDR3 DNA reads TGTGCCAGCAGGTCGGCAGGGGAGGGCGAGCAGTACTTC. Variable domain in full (rest from reference TRBV2 and TRBJ2-7): EPEVTQTPSHQVTQMGQEVILRCVPISNHLYFYWYRQILGQKVEFLVSFYNNEISEKSEIFDDQFSVERPDGSNFTLKIRSTKLEDSAMYFCASRSAGEGEQYFGPGTRLTVT.

J is TRBJ2-3 and V is TRBV5-1, with D possibly matching TRBD2 (5 bases). The CDR3 is made up of 15 amino acids. The germline gives CDR1 SGHRS, CDR2 YFSETQ. V shed 7 bases and J shed 1 base, with 16 bases lying between them. DNA of the CDR3: TGCGCCAGCGTTGGTGCGGGCCGGGGCACAGATACGCAGTATTTT. Amino acid sequence: CASVGAGRGTDTQYF.

The J gene is TRBJ1-5, the V gene TRBV28; 7 bases align to TRBD1. V gave up 7 bases and J gave up 8 bases; unmatched junction bases: 5. The germline CDR1 and CDR2 sequences are MDHEN and SYDVKM. The CDR3 is made up of 12 amino acids. The CDR3 coding sequence is TGTGCCAGCAAGACAGGGTACGAGCCCCAGCATTTT. Residues: CASKTGYEPQHF.